This TCR beta chain was obtained from a study of long-term antiretroviral therapy in people with HIV. Looking at the study overall: The 2015 recommendation for immediate ART came about a decade after the earliest samples.

No fewer than two post-ART and no fewer than one pre-ART PBMC samples existed for each donor. This CDR3 comprises 14 residues. CDR1 and CDR2 (germline): LNHDA, SQIVND (reference sequence). V was trimmed by 5 bases and J by 3 bases, leaving 11 bases between them. Version v3.0 of the immunoSEQ assay was performed at survey level. Measured with immunoSEQ multiplex PCR; TCRdb has only the in-frame clones, and not every one. The sample gives some 8,900 clones, 70% to 75% of which show up once; roughly a fifth is in the top ten. This TCR came from a man aged 35 to 55 with HIV. The rearrangement joins TRBV19 to TRBJ1-3; D is perhaps TRBD1 (5 bases). Sequencing was performed on unsorted PBMCs, taken 1.8 years before starting antiretroviral therapy. CDR3 in amino acids: CASSPGTYGNTIYF. CDR3 coding DNA: TGTGCCAGTAGTCCTGGGACGTATGGAAACACCATATATTTT. Drawing the rest from reference TRBV19 and TRBJ1-3, the complete variable domain is DGGITQSPKYLFRKEGQNVTLSCEQNLNHDAMYWYRQDPGQGLRLIYYSQIVNDFQKGDIAEGYSVSREKKESFPLTVTSAQKNPTAFYLCASSPGTYGNTIYFGEGSWLTVV.